This TCR beta chain was found in a study of cytomegalovirus exposure and HLA in healthy donors. This CDR3 spans 15 amino acids. Losses at the gene ends were 6 bases for V and 0 bases for J; bases not matched to a gene: 4. Germline CDR1 MNHEY, CDR2 SVGAGI. The PCR ran on 60 Vbeta and 13 Jbeta primers. The method was immunoSEQ multiplex PCR; TCRdb's version includes in-frame clones alone and lacks a portion of them. The repertoire includes about 150,000 clones, roughly 82% of them detected once, and around 6.6% sits in the top ten. In the case of this clone: Other DNA sequences in this specimen translate into the identical CDR3.

Sequencing was carried out using PBMCs. This chain joins TRBV6-5 and TRBJ1-5, with 8 bases that match TRBD1. The clonotype comes from a woman aged 50 to 65 in good health and CMV-seropositive. The chain's CDR3 is CASSLGQGSNQPQHF. CDR3 DNA sequence: TGTGCCAGCAGCCTCGGACAGGGTAGCAATCAGCCCCAGCATTTT.